This TCR beta chain originates from a study of blood T cell repertoires in COVID-19. Study background: The United States, Italy and Spain were the sources of the acute and convalescent COVID-19 samples. T cells, B-cell-depleted T cells, or PBMCs provided the cDNA or gDNA that served as material.

This clone was picked up one time. The V gene lost 0 bases and the J gene lost 4 bases, with 7 bases spanning the gap. CDR1 and CDR2 (germline): SGDLS, YYNGEE. This CDR3 is built from 13 residues. Methods used by the authors: Estimation of nucleated cell counts was performed using reference gene primer amplification. Assay used: immunoSEQ multiplex PCR; TCRdb lists only in-frame clones, some missing. V and J calls and clone size are those listed in that table; D and trimming were worked out from the DNA. The table lists fewer than 55,000 clones, about 81% of them singletons, with over 12% in the top ten.

V usage is TRBV9 and J usage is TRBJ1-1; D is possibly TRBD1 (5 bases). Sample: peripheral blood. The receptor was derived from a human donor with acute or convalescent COVID-19. The donor label of this sample is uncertain. The DNA of the CDR3 is TGTGCCAGCAGCGTAGCAGGGTCCACTGAAGCTTTCTTT. Amino acids: CASSVAGSTEAFF.